These 4 T cell receptor beta chains were sequenced from one sample in a study of Graves' ophthalmopathy and Graves' hyperthyroidism. TCR beta CDR3 amplification used RNA transcripts. RT-PCR with HTBI primers came first, then second-round multiplex PCR. In TCRdb, the multiplex PCR reads were re-called with MiXCR into one record per CDR3 protein. The sample carries 300,000 to 400,000 distinct CDR3 sequences, about 15% recorded once. The sample comprised peripheral blood. Every receptor here comes from an adult woman with stable Graves' hyperthyroidism.

The sample holds many counts of this clonotype. This chain joins TRBV27 and TRBJ2-2, with 9 bases aligning to TRBD2. Germline V gene data show CDR1 as MNHEY and CDR2 as SMNVEV (reference sequence). Unmatched junction bases numbered 2, after V lost 3 bases and J lost 6 bases. CDR3 length equals 14 residues. Here the CDR3 reads CASSFAGGAGELFF. Here the CDR3 DNA reads TGTGCCAGCAGTTTTGCGGGAGGGGCCGGGGAGCTGTTTTTT.

At least ten counts were recorded for this clonotype. The CDR3 sequence is CASMSRGLADEQYF. The DNA for the CDR3 is TGTGCCAGCATGAGCCGGGGACTAGCGGATGAGCAGTACTTC. The V gene is TRBV28, the J gene TRBJ2-7; TRBD2 matches 11 bases. CDR1 and CDR2 (germline): MDHEN, SYDVKM. The CDR3 sequence is 14 residues long. The junction had 9 bases not matched to a gene; V was cut back by 7 bases and J by 7 bases.

This clonotype has a handful of counts. A much bigger clone sits one base away, suggesting this may be a read error. This chain joins TRBV28 and TRBJ2-4; D tentatively reads TRBD1 or TRBD2 (6 bases each). Germline V gene sequence: CDR1 MDHEN, CDR2 SYDVKM. The CDR3 totals 14 residues. CDR3: CAAGQKFAKNIKYF. The CDR3 bases are TGTGCCGCGGGACAAAAGTTTGCCAAAAACATTAAGTACTTC. The full variable domain, completed using reference TRBV28 and TRBJ2-4, is DVKVTQSSRYLVKRTGEKVFLECVQDMDHENMFWYRQDPGLGLRLIYFSYDVKMKEKGDIPEGYSVSREKKERFSLILESASTNQTSMYLCAAGQKFAKNIKYFGAGTRLSVL.

This clonotype was seen a single time. The chain joins TRBV27 to TRBJ1-5; D not resolved. Trimming shortened V by 5 bases and J by 3 bases, and 8 bases separated the two germline ends. This CDR3 contains 13 residues. Looked up from germline, CDR1 is MNHEY and CDR2 is SMNVEV (reference sequence). This CDR3 reads CASSPFANQPQHF. The CDR3, as DNA: TGTGCCAGCAGTCCTTTCGCCAATCAGCCCCAGCATTTT.